What follows are 14 T cell receptor beta chains derived from one specimen sequenced in a study of control samples from healthy donors and cancer patients. Measured with immunoSEQ multiplex PCR; TCRdb has only the in-frame clones, and not every one. Here the sample spans about 170,000 clones, 93% being singletons. Input material: blood. The receptors originated from a woman in her fifties or sixties in good health.

The V and J genes are TRBV29-1 and TRBJ2-2; 9 nucleotides match TRBD2. J was trimmed by 8 bases and V by 7 bases; bases with no gene match: 11. The CDR3 extends over 14 amino acids. Germline values: CDR1 SQVTM, CDR2 ANQGSEA. The CDR3 sequence is CSGLRGGPLGELFF. DNA of the CDR3: TGCAGCGGACTGCGGGGGGGTCCTCTTGGGGAGCTGTTTTTT.

The CDR3 sequence: CASSRLAGTGLSYEQYF. The CDR3 nucleotides are TGTGCCAGCAGTCGACTGGCCGGGACAGGACTTTCCTACGAGCAGTACTTC. V gene TRBV5-6 combines with J gene TRBJ2-7; 8 positions agree with TRBD1. Germline V CDR1 and CDR2: SGHDT, YYEEEE. The junction had 14 bases not matched to a gene; V was cut back by 5 bases and J by 1 base. The CDR3 loop spans 17 amino acids.

The V gene is TRBV7-2, the J gene TRBJ1-6; TRBD1 matches 9 bases. With 2 bases clipped from V and 7 bases from J, the junction kept 6 bases outside the gene matches. The CDR3 is made up of 16 amino acids. Germline CDR1 and CDR2: SGHTA and FQGNSA. CDR3 nucleotides: TGTGCCAGCAGCTTATTAGCCGGGACAGGGAATTCACCCCTCCACTTT. Translation gives CASSLLAGTGNSPLHF.

The chain links TRBV10-3 to TRBJ2-3; D may be TRBD2 (5 bases). Trimming shortened V by 5 bases and J by 0 bases, and 9 bases separated the two germline ends. Looked up from germline, CDR1 is ENHRY and CDR2 is SYGVKD. The CDR3 runs to 14 residues. CDR3 sequence (DNA): TGTGCCATCAGTCCCGTAGCGAGCACAGATACGCAGTATTTT. Protein: CAISPVASTDTQYF.

This clone was recorded only once. The J gene is TRBJ1-2, the V gene TRBV29-1; the D is unclear. Germline V lookup: CDR1 SQVTM, CDR2 ANQGSEA. Trimming stripped 3 bases from V and 11 bases from J, with 19 bases between. The CDR3 loop spans 13 amino acids. Here the CDR3 DNA reads TGCAGCGTTGAGCCGACCGATACAGTGCCGTACACCTTC. Translated, it gives CSVEPTDTVPYTF.

The CDR3 region is CASSAQVMNTEAFF. The CDR3 nucleotides read TGTGCCAGCAGTGCACAGGTTATGAACACTGAAGCTTTCTTT. This sequence joins TRBV6-2 or TRBV6-3 and TRBJ1-1; D is perhaps TRBD1 (5 bases). V was cut by 5 bases and J by 0 bases, with 10 bases left in between. The CDR3 runs to 14 residues. Germline V gives CDR1 MNHEY, CDR2 SVGEGT.

The V call is TRBV7-2, the J call TRBJ2-5; 8 bases are shared with TRBD2. This CDR3 contains 14 residues. CDR1 is SGHTA and CDR2 is FQGNSA in the germline V gene. With V trimmed by 5 bases and J by 1 base, 3 bases remained unmatched. This chain's CDR3 is CASSQGTSQETQYF. CDR3 DNA: TGTGCCAGCAGCCAAGGGACTAGCCAAGAGACCCAGTACTTC.

The chain employs TRBV4-3 and TRBJ2-7; TRBD2 might be the D (6 bases). V lost 4 bases and J 3 bases, leaving 19 bases between the germline ends. CDR1 is LGHNA and CDR2 is YSLEER in the germline V gene. The CDR3 covers 16 residues. CDR3 sequence reads: CASSPDPGLGVYEQYF. CDR3 in DNA: TGCGCCAGCAGCCCAGATCCGGGACTGGGGGTCTACGAGCAGTACTTC.

The rearrangement links TRBV5-4 to TRBJ1-3, with D hard to call. Trimming stripped 0 bases from V and 2 bases from J, with 6 bases between. This CDR3 is built from 14 residues. Germline values: CDR1 SGHNT, CDR2 YYREEE (reference sequence). This chain's CDR3 is CASSLDVAGNTIYF. CDR3 nucleotides: TGTGCCAGCAGCTTGGACGTGGCTGGAAACACCATATATTTT.

This chain connects TRBV5-1 to TRBJ1-4; 9 positions match TRBD1. This CDR3 is built from 15 residues. With 4 bases clipped from V and 7 bases from J, the junction kept 8 bases outside the gene matches. Germline CDR1 SGHRS, CDR2 YFSETQ. For the CDR3, the DNA is TGCGCCAGCAGCCTAGGGGACAGGGAAGGTGAAAAACTGTTTTTT. Protein sequence: CASSLGDREGEKLFF.

V usage is TRBV5-1 and J usage is TRBJ1-1; 9 bases align to TRBD1. Trimming removed 4 bases from V and 1 base from J; junction bases left unmatched: 2. The length of the CDR3 is 14 residues. Germline V gene lookup returns CDR1 SGHRS and CDR2 YFSETQ. CDR3 nucleotides: TGCGCCAGCAGCACGGGACAGGGGAACACTGAAGCTTTCTTT. Its protein product is CASSTGQGNTEAFF.

The CDR3 reads CATSRPLAPAYNEQFF. CDR3 nucleotides: TGTGCCACCAGCAGACCTCTAGCGCCGGCCTACAATGAGCAGTTCTTC. This chain links TRBV15 with TRBJ2-1, with a tentative D call TRBD2 (6 bases). This CDR3 region has 16 residues. The germline V gene has CDR1 LNHNV and CDR2 YYDKDF (reference sequence). The V end was cut by 2 bases, the J end by 2 bases, with 13 bases between.

The gene calls are TRBV5-1 and TRBJ1-2, with D tentatively TRBD1 (6 bases). The germline V gene has CDR1 SGHRS and CDR2 YFSETQ. This CDR3 is 14 amino acids long. V gave up 2 bases and J gave up 6 bases, with 14 bases separating them. The CDR3 DNA reads as TGCGCCAGCAGCTTAAAAGACAGGAGGGATGGCTACACCTTC. Translated: CASSLKDRRDGYTF.

This chain uses TRBV19 with TRBJ1-4; D is unclear. CDR3 length equals 13 residues. The germline gives CDR1 LNHDA, CDR2 SQIVND (reference sequence). Trimming stripped 5 bases from V and 8 bases from J, with 12 bases between. CDR3 in amino acids: CASSPGLIEKLFF. CDR3 DNA: TGTGCCAGTAGTCCCGGACTTATCGAAAAACTGTTTTTT.